These T cell receptor beta chains were read from a single sample in a study of shared clonotypes between healthy human individuals. Assay used: immunoSEQ multiplex PCR; TCRdb lists only in-frame clones, some missing. The sample shows roughly 2.2 million clones, 93% of them seen only once. The specimen was naive CD4+ T cells from PBMCs. These receptors were obtained from a young man in good health. Some clones in this sample may be carry-over from other donors' samples. CDR3s include the opening cysteine and the closing phenylalanine or tryptophan. D genes are given only for firm matches. Clone size is given for some rows only: seen once, a few or many times, or a class if the clone is expanded.

clone size	D gene	J gene	V gene	CDR3 DNA	CDR3 protein
-	TRBD2	TRBJ2-2	TRBV9	TGTGCCAGCAGCCGACTAGCGGGTAACACCGGGGAGCTGTTTTTT	CASSRLAGNTGELFF
-	TRBD1	TRBJ2-5	TRBV7-9	TGTGCCAGCAGCGTATCACAGGGGTACCAAGAGACCCAGTACTTC	CASSVSQGYQETQYF
-	-	TRBJ2-7	TRBV5-1	TGCGCCAGCGCCGCCGTAGACTCCTACGAGCAGTACTTC	CASAAVDSYEQYF
-	-	TRBJ1-2	TRBV30	TGTGCCTGTCTCTTGGCAGGGGGCTACACCTTC	CACLLAGGYTF
-	-	TRBJ2-5	TRBV10-3	TGTGCCATCAGGGACCAAGAGACCCAGTACTTC	CAIRDQETQYF
-	-	TRBJ2-2	TRBV7-3	TGTGCCAGCAGGATGGCGGACACGCACACCGGGGAGCTGTTTTTT	CASRMADTHTGELFF
once	-	TRBJ1-1	TRBV5-4	TGTGCCAGCACCCTAACGGGGCGGCTAACTGAAGCTTTCTTT	CASTLTGRLTEAFF
once	-	TRBJ2-5	TRBV5-1	TGCGCCAGCAGCTGGGCGGGGCCACAAGAGACCCAGTACTTC	CASSWAGPQETQYF
-	-	TRBJ1-2	TRBV20-1	TGCAGTGCTAATAGTCTCTATGGCTACACCTTC	CSANSLYGYTF
-	-	TRBJ1-5	TRBV4-1	TGCGCCAGCAGCGCGAGGGTTCTTATTGTTCAGCCCCAGCATTTT	CASSARVLIVQPQHF
-	-	TRBJ2-5	TRBV30	TGTGCCTGGAATCCGGGACGTACGCAGGGAGAGACCCAGTACTTC	CAWNPGRTQGETQYF
few	-	TRBJ1-2	TRBV7-3	TGTGCCAAGGGGCAGGTCGGAAACTATGGCTACACCTTC	CAKGQVGNYGYTF
-	TRBD2	TRBJ2-7	TRBV7-3	TGTGCCAGCAGCCGAACAGGACTAGCAGGCCACGAGCAGTACTTC	CASSRTGLAGHEQYF
-	TRBD1	TRBJ2-7	TRBV25-1	TGTGCCAGCAGTGATCATACCGGGACAGGGGCTTTTTACGAGCAGTACTTC	CASSDHTGTGAFYEQYF
-	TRBD1	TRBJ1-3	TRBV6-5	TGTGCCAGCAGTTATGACAGGGACGGGAGCACCATATATTTT	CASSYDRDGSTIYF
-	TRBD1	TRBJ2-7	TRBV5-1	TGCGCCAGCAGCTTAGGACAGGGGGCCAACGAGCAGTACTTC	CASSLGQGANEQYF
-	TRBD1	TRBJ1-2	TRBV7-3	TGTGCCAGCAGCCTCGACAGGGAGTACGGCTACACCTTC	CASSLDREYGYTF
-	TRBD2	TRBJ2-3	TRBV5-6	TGTGCCAGCAGCTTTTTTTCAGCGGGGACCACAGATACGCAGTATTTT	CASSFFSAGTTDTQYF
-	-	TRBJ2-7	TRBV5-5	TGTGCCAGCAGCTTCGCGGGCCCCCCCTACGAGCAGTACTTC	CASSFAGPPYEQYF
-	-	TRBJ1-3	TRBV9	TGTGCCAGCAGCGTAGAAGGGTTCGGCGGAAACACCATATATTTT	CASSVEGFGGNTIYF
-	TRBD2	TRBJ2-5	TRBV7-2	TGTGCCAGCAGCAGACTAGCGGGAGAGACCCAGTACTTC	CASSRLAGETQYF
-	-	TRBJ1-5	TRBV19	TGTGCCAGTAGTAAACGGACAGCTAGTAGCAATCAGCCCCAGCATTTT	CASSKRTASSNQPQHF
-	-	TRBJ1-2	TRBV9	TGTGCCAGCAGCCCACAGGCCCCGGGGTTAGGGGGCTACACCTTC	CASSPQAPGLGGYTF
-	-	TRBJ2-5	TRBV7-9	TGTGCCAGCAGCTTAGGACACGCGAAAGAGACCCAGTACTTC	CASSLGHAKETQYF
-	TRBD1	TRBJ2-7	TRBV2	TGTGCCAGCAGTGGACAGGGGGTCTACTACGAGCAGTACTTC	CASSGQGVYYEQYF
-	-	TRBJ1-3	TRBV7-2	TGTGCCAGCAGCCGCGCCGTCTCTGGAAACACCATATATTTT	CASSRAVSGNTIYF
-	-	TRBJ1-5	TRBV6-1	TGTGCCAGCAGTGAAGTCAGGGGTGGGCAGCCCCAGCATTTT	CASSEVRGGQPQHF